The T cell receptor (beta chain) under discussion was sequenced for a study of control samples from healthy donors and cancer patients. J gave up 2 bases and V 2 bases, and 4 bases lay outside the gene matches. The V gene's germline CDR1 is SNHLY and CDR2 FYNNEI. The CDR3 is 16 amino acids. Only in-frame clones appear in the TCRdb table, and some are missing; sequencing was by immunoSEQ multiplex PCR. The sample has 90,000 to 150,000 clones; approximately 93% are singletons. The sequence was obtained from a woman aged 18-30 years in good health. The sequencing input was blood. The chain combines TRBV2 with TRBJ2-3; 10 nucleotides line up with TRBD1. The CDR3 nucleotides read TGTGCCAGCAGTGAACCGGGACAGGGGATCACAGATACGCAGTATTTT. Translated, it gives CASSEPGQGITDTQYF.